This T cell receptor (beta chain) was sequenced during a study of vaccination and CD4 T cells after COVID-19. Turning to the study itself: The convalescent group had six males, four females, seven Caucasians, two Asians, one multiracial.

Each CDR3 protein is one row after TCRdb ran MiXCR on the PCR reads. The sample has 25,000 to 35,000 distinct CDR3 sequences; approximately 49% are singletons. The CDR3 totals 12 residues. Germline CDR1 MNHEY, CDR2 SMNVEV (reference sequence). Trimming took 9 bases from V and 4 from J, leaving 9 bases between them. Described time point: late sampling 161 to 241 days after vaccination in three convalescent patients. This chain links TRBV27 with TRBJ2-2; D possibly corresponds to TRBD1 (6 bases). This clonotype originated in a human donor who had recovered from COVID-19. The material was CD4+ T cells from blood, obtained about 7 months after SARS-CoV-2 vaccination. For the CDR3, the DNA is TGTGCCAGAGGGGGAGCCACCGGGGAGCTGTTTTTT. It translates to CARGGATGELFF.